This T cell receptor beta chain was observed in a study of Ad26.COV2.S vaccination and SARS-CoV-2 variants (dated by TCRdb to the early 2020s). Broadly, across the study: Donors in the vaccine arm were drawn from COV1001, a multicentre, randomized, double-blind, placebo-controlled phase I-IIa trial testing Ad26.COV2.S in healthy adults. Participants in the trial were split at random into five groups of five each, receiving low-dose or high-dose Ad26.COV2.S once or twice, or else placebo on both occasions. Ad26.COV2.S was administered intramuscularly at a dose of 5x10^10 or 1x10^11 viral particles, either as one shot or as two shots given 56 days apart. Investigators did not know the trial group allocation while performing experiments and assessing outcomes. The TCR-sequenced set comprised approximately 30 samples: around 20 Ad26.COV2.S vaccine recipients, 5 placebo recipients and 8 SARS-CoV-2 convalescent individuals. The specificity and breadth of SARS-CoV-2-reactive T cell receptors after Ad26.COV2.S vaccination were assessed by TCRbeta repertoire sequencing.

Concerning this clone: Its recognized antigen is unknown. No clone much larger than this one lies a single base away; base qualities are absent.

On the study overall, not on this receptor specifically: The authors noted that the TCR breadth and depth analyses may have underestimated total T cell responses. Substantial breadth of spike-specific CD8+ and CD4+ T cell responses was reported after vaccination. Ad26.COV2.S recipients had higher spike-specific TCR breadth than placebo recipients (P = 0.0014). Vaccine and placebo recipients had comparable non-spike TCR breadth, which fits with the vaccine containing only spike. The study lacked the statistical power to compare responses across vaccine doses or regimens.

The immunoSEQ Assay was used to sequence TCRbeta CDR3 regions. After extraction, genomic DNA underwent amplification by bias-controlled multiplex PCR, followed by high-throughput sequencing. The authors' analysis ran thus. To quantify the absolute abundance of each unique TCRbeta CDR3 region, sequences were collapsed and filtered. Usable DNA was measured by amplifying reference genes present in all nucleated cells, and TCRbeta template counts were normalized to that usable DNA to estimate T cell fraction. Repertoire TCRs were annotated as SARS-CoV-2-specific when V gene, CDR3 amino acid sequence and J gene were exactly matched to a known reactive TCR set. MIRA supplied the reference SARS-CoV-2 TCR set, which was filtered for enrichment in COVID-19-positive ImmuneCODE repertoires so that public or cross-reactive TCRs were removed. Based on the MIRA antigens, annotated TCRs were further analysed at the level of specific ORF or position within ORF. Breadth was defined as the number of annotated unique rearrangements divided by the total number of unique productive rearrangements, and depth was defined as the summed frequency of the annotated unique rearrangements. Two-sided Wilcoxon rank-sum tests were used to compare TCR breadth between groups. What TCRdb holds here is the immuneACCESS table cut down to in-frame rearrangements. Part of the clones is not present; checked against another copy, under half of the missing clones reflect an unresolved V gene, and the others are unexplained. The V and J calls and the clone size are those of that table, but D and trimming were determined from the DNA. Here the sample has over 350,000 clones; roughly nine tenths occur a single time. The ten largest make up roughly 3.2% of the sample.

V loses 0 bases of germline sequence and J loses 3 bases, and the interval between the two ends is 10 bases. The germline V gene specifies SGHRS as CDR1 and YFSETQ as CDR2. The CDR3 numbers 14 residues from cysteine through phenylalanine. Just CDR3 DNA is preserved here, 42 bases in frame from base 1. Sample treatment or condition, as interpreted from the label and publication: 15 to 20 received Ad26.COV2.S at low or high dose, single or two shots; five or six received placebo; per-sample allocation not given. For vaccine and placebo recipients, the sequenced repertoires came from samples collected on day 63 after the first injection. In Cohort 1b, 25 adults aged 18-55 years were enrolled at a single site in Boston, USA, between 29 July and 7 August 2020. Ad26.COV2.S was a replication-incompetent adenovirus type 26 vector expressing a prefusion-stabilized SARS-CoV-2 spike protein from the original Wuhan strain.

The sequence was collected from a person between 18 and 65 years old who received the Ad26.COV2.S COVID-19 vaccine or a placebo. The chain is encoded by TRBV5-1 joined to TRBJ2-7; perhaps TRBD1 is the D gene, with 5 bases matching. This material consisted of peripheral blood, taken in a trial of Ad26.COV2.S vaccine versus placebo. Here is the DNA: TGCGCCAGCAGCTTGGCCGTAGGGGACTACGAGCAGTACTTC. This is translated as CASSLAVGDYEQYF.